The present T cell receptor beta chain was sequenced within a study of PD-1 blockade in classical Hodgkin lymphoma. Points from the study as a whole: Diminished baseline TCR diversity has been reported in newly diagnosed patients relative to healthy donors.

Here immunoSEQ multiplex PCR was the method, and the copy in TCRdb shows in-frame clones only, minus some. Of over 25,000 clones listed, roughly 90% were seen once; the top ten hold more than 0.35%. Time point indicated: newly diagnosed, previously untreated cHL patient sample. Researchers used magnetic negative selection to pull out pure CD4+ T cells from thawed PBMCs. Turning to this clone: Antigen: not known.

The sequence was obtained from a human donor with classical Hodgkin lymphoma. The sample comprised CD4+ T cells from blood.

Here the CDR3 reads CASNLHANTEAFF. In nucleotides, the CDR3 is TGTGCCAGCAATCTACACGCGAACACTGAAGCTTTCTTT. The chain has TRBV28 and TRBJ1-1; D unclear. Germline V gene data show CDR1 as MDHEN and CDR2 as SYDVKM. Trimming pared 7 bases from V and 1 base from J, leaving 10 bases between. The CDR3 spans 13 residues.